These T cell receptor beta chains were read from a single sample in a study of blood T cell repertoires in COVID-19. Sequenced by immunoSEQ multiplex PCR; TCRdb stores in-frame clones only, minus some. The data show around 140,000 clones, with roughly 79% seen just once and around 2.9% held by the top ten. The source material was PBMCs or T cells enriched from blood (not recorded which). These TCRs come from a woman aged 45 to 65 who had recovered from COVID-19. Both conserved end residues are part of each CDR3. A D gene is named only where the DNA matches it firmly. The size of a clone is reported for some rows only, either as once, few or many, or as a class for expanded clones.

>.|.|TRBJ2-1|12|TRBV28
TGTGCCAGCAGCTTAGGCGGCAATGAGCAGTTCTTC
CASSLGGNEQFF
>.|.|TRBJ2-1|14|TRBV6-2/TRBV6-3
TGTGCCAGCAGTTACGCCTCCGTCGGCAATGAGCAGTTCTTC
CASSYASVGNEQFF
>few|TRBD1|TRBJ1-5|15|TRBV7-9
TGTGCCAGCAGCGCCTCGACAGGGGTCGGTCAGCCCCAGCATTTT
CASSASTGVGQPQHF
>.|.|TRBJ1-1|14|TRBV5-1
TGCGCCAGCAGCTTCGTGGGCCCGGGAACTGAAGCTTTCTTT
CASSFVGPGTEAFF
>.|.|TRBJ2-7|13|TRBV18
TGTGCCAGCTCACGGCCCGGAGGGTGGGAGCAGTACTTC
CASSRPGGWEQYF
>.|TRBD1|TRBJ1-1|15|TRBV7-3
TGTGCCAGCAGCTTAAACAGGGGGCTTAACACTGAAGCTTTCTTT
CASSLNRGLNTEAFF
>.|.|TRBJ2-7|13|TRBV10-1
TGCGCCAGCAGTGAGACAGAGTTCTACGAGCAGTACTTC
CASSETEFYEQYF
>few|TRBD2|TRBJ2-3|14|TRBV6-5
TGTGCCAGCAGTCAGCGGGAGGTCACGAATACGCAGTATTTT
CASSQREVTNTQYF
>.|TRBD2|TRBJ2-1|13|TRBV24-1
TGTGCCACCAGTGCGGGGGGAGGGAATGAGCAGTTCTTC
CATSAGGGNEQFF
>.|.|TRBJ2-5|13|TRBV30
TGTGCCTGGAGAGGACAGCTTCAAAAGACCCAGTACTTC
CAWRGQLQKTQYF
>.|TRBD1|TRBJ1-5|15|TRBV10-3
TGTGCCATCAGAGCAGGGGGCTGGGGCAATCAGCCCCGGCATTTT
CAIRAGGWGNQPRHF
>.|.|TRBJ2-7|13|TRBV30
TGTGCCTGGGGAACAGGGAACTCCTACGAGCAGTACTTC
CAWGTGNSYEQYF
>.|.|TRBJ2-2|15|TRBV27
TGTGCCAGCAGTTTAGGCGGGGCCAAGGCCGGGGAGCTGTTTTTT
CASSLGGAKAGELFF
>.|.|TRBJ1-1|15|TRBV19
TGTGCCAGTAGTATGCCAGGACGGACTAACACTGAAGCTTTCTTT
CASSMPGRTNTEAFF
>.|.|TRBJ1-2|14|TRBV6-5
TGTGCCAGCAGCCAAGGACCCCGGGGCTATGGCTACACCTTC
CASSQGPRGYGYTF
>many|.|TRBJ2-1|12|TRBV7-3
TGTGCCAGCAGCCGAACCGGGACAGAGCAGTTCTTC
CASSRTGTEQFF
>.|TRBD1|TRBJ1-2|14|TRBV16
TGTGCCAGCAGCCGTATGACAGGGGGCGATGGCTACACCTTC
CASSRMTGGDGYTF
>.|.|TRBJ2-3|12|TRBV5-8
TGTGCCAGCAGGCGGACTTCTGATACGCAGTATTTT
CASRRTSDTQYF
>.|TRBD2|TRBJ2-3|15|TRBV3-1/TRBV3-2
TGTGCCAGCAGCCAAGGCTTAGCGGGAGGGGATACGCAGTATTTT
CASSQGLAGGDTQYF
>.|TRBD2|TRBJ2-3|17|TRBV30
TGTGCCTCCCGGACTAGCGGGGCCCTAGGGGGGACAGATACGCAGTATTTT
CASRTSGALGGTDTQYF
>.|TRBD1|TRBJ2-7|15|TRBV6-1
TGTGCCAGCAGTGAACTCGACAGGGGACGCGACGAGCAGTACTTC
CASSELDRGRDEQYF
>.|.|TRBJ2-3|14|TRBV10-2
TGCGCCAGCAGTGTTCGGGGGGCGGGAGATACGCAGTATTTT
CASSVRGAGDTQYF
>.|TRBD1|TRBJ2-1|16|TRBV10-1
TGCGCCAGCAGGACGGGACAGGGGGGTTCCTACAATGAGCAGTTCTTC
CASRTGQGGSYNEQFF
>.|TRBD2|TRBJ2-5|16|TRBV5-6
TGTGCCAGCAGCCTAGGGACTAGCGGGGCCCTAGGGACCCAGTACTTC
CASSLGTSGALGTQYF
>.|.|TRBJ1-1|14|TRBV28
TGTGCCAGCGCCTCGGGAGCGGCGAACACTGAAGCTTTCTTT
CASASGAANTEAFF
>.|.|TRBJ2-5|14|TRBV5-6
TGTGCCAGCAGCTTGGTAGAGGGTCGGGAGACCCAGTACTTC
CASSLVEGRETQYF
>.|.|TRBJ1-1|15|TRBV2
TGTGCCAGCAGTGCCGGGAGTTACATGAACACTGAAGCTTTCTTT
CASSAGSYMNTEAFF
>.|TRBD1|TRBJ2-5|11|TRBV3-1/TRBV3-2
TGTGCCAGCGACAGGGGGGAGACCCAGTACTTC
CASDRGETQYF
>.|.|TRBJ2-1|16|TRBV7-9
TGTGCCAGCAGCTTAGAAGGCTACAGCTCCTACAATGAGCAGTTCTTC
CASSLEGYSSYNEQFF
>few|TRBD1|TRBJ1-4|15|TRBV5-1
TGCGCCAGCAGCCCAACCGGGACAGAGGGTGAAAAACTGTTTTTT
CASSPTGTEGEKLFF
>.|TRBD1|TRBJ1-1|14|TRBV19
TGTGCCAGCAAAACAGGGGGCGAGGGAACTGAAGCTTTCTTT
CASKTGGEGTEAFF
>once|.|TRBJ1-2|13|TRBV2
TGTGCCAGCAGTATGCGGGGGAACTATGGCTACACCTTC
CASSMRGNYGYTF
>.|TRBD2|TRBJ2-7|15|TRBV9
TGTGCCAGCAGCGTAGGGCTAGCGGCGACCGACGAGCAGTACTTC
CASSVGLAATDEQYF
>.|.|TRBJ1-1|15|TRBV19
TGTGCCAGTAGCTCCCGCCCCCCGGGAGGCACTGAAGCTTTCTTT
CASSSRPPGGTEAFF
>.|.|TRBJ1-1|12|TRBV18
TGTGCCAGCTCACGGAGCGACACTGAAGCTTTCTTT
CASSRSDTEAFF
>.|TRBD1|TRBJ1-1|12|TRBV3-1/TRBV3-2
TGTGCCAGCAGCCAAGTTGACAGGGGTGCTTTCTTT
CASSQVDRGAFF
>.|TRBD2|TRBJ2-5|16|TRBV9
TGTGCCAGCAGCGTAGGGAGCGGGGGGGCCGGAGAGACCCAGTACTTC
CASSVGSGGAGETQYF
>.|TRBD2|TRBJ2-3|15|TRBV3-1/TRBV3-2
TGTGCCAGCAGCGGCATAGCGGGAAGCACAGATACGCAGTATTTT
CASSGIAGSTDTQYF
>.|TRBD1|TRBJ1-2|15|TRBV3-1/TRBV3-2
TGTGCCAGCAGCCTTCGACAGGGGGCCTACTATGGCTACACCTTC
CASSLRQGAYYGYTF
>.|.|TRBJ1-5|15|TRBV6-5
TGTGCCAGCAGCTCCTTACAGGGATACAATCAGCCCCAGCATTTT
CASSSLQGYNQPQHF
>.|.|TRBJ1-2|14|TRBV4-1
TGCGCCAGCAGCCAAGCTGTCAGGATCTATGGCTACACCTTC
CASSQAVRIYGYTF
>.|.|TRBJ2-7|14|TRBV7-9
TGTGCCAGCAGCTTACCAAGTAGCTCCTACGAGCAGTACTTC
CASSLPSSSYEQYF
>.|.|TRBJ1-2|13|TRBV2
TGTGCCAGCAGAGCTCCTCTGAACTATGGCTACACCTTC
CASRAPLNYGYTF
>.|.|TRBJ2-1|15|TRBV20-1
TGCAGTGCTAGTGCGGTCGGGGGAAAATACAATGAGCAGTTCTTC
CSASAVGGKYNEQFF
>few|TRBD2|TRBJ2-2|15|TRBV28
TGTGCCAGCACCCACGGGACTAGCGTATTCGGGGAGCTGTTTTTT
CASTHGTSVFGELFF
>.|.|TRBJ1-6|18|TRBV4-1
TGCGCCAGCAGCCAAGTGGATATGGGATTCGTTGGAGGCTCACCCCTCCACTTT
CASSQVDMGFVGGSPLHF
>few|.|TRBJ2-3|14|TRBV30
TGTGCCTGGAGTACAGGAGAGAGCACAGATACGCAGTATTTT
CAWSTGESTDTQYF
>.|.|TRBJ1-1|15|TRBV5-1
TGCGCCAGCAGCCAGACAGAGATTGAGAACACTGAAGCTTTCTTT
CASSQTEIENTEAFF
>.|.|TRBJ2-5|13|TRBV28
TGTGCCAGTACAGGGTCGTATCGGGAGACCCAGTACTTC
CASTGSYRETQYF
>.|TRBD1|TRBJ1-3|13|TRBV30
TGTGCCTGGAGGCAGGGGGCTGGAAACACCATATATTTT
CAWRQGAGNTIYF
>.|.|TRBJ2-7|13|TRBV28
TGTGCCAGCAGTTTAGCGAGCTCCTACGAGCAGTACTTC
CASSLASSYEQYF
>many|.|TRBJ1-1|13|TRBV5-1
TGCGCCAGCAGCTTGACAGTGAACACTGAAGCTTTCTTT
CASSLTVNTEAFF